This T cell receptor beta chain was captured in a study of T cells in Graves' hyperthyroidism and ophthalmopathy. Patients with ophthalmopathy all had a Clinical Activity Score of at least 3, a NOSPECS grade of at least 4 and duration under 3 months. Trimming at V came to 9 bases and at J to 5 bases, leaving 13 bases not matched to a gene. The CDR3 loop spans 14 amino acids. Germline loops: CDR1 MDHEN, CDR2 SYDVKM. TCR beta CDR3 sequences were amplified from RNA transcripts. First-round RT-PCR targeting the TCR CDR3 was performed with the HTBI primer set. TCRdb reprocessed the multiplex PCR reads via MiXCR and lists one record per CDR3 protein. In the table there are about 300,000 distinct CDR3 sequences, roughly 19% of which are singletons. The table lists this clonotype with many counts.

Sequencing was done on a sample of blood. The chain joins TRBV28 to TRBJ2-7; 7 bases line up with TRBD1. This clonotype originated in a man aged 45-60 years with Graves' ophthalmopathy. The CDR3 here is CASQNRGGFDEQYF. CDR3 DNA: TGTGCCAGTCAGAACAGGGGCGGCTTCGACGAGCAGTACTTC.